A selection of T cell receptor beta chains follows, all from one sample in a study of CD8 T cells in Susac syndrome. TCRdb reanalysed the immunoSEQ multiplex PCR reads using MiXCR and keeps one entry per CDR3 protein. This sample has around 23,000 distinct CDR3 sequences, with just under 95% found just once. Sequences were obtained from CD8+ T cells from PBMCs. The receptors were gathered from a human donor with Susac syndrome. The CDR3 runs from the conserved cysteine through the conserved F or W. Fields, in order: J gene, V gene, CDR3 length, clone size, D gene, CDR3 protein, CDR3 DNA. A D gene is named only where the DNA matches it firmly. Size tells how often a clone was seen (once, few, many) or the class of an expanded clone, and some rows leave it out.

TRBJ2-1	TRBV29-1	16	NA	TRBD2	CSVADVGLAGGNEQFF	TGCAGCGTCGCGGACGTTGGACTAGCGGGGGGGAATGAGCAGTTCTTC
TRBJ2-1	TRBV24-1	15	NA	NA	CATSDSRRGLDEQFF	TGTGCCACCAGTGATTCCCGCCGGGGTTTGGATGAGCAGTTCTTC
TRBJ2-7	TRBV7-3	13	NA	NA	CASSLYPSYEQYF	TGTGCCAGCAGCTTATACCCCTCCTACGAGCAGTACTTC
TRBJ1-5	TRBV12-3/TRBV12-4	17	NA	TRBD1	CASTPMFFGQAVGPQHF	TGTGCCAGCACCCCGATGTTTTTTGGACAGGCCGTCGGGCCCCAGCATTTT
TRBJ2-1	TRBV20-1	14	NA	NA	CSARDRDGYNEQFF	TGCAGTGCTAGAGATAGGGACGGATACAATGAGCAGTTCTTC
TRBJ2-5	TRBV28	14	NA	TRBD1	CASSLTGGQETQYF	TGTGCCAGCAGTTTGACAGGGGGCCAAGAGACCCAGTACTTC
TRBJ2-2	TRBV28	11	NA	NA	CASTYTGELFF	TGTGCCAGCACCTACACCGGGGAGCTGTTTTTT
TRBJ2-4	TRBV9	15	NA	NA	CASSVTGRHENIQYF	TGTGCCAGCAGCGTCACAGGGCGCCATGAAAACATTCAGTACTTC
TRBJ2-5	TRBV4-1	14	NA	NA	CASTRAPREETQYF	TGCGCCAGCACCCGAGCCCCCCGGGAAGAGACCCAGTACTTC
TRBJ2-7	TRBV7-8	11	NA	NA	CASSLSYEQYF	TGTGCCAGCAGCTTAAGCTACGAGCAGTACTTC
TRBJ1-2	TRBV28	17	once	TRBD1	CASSSPPTGIANYGYTF	TGTGCCAGCAGTTCGCCTCCGACAGGGATAGCTAACTATGGCTACACCTTC
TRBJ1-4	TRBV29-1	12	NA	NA	CSVVSGNEKLFF	TGCAGCGTTGTCAGCGGTAATGAAAAACTGTTTTTT
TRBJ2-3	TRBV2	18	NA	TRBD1	CASSEARDRAAGRDTQYF	TGTGCCAGCAGTGAAGCGCGAGACAGGGCGGCGGGTAGGGATACGCAGTATTTT
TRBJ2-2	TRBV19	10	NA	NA	CASESGELFF	TGTGCCAGTGAATCCGGGGAGCTGTTTTTT
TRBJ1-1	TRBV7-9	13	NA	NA	CASSLTGLTEAFF	TGTGCCAGCAGCTTAACAGGGCTCACTGAAGCTTTCTTT
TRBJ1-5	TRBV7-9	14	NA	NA	CASSLVYTNQPQHF	TGTGCCAGCAGCTTAGTATACACCAATCAGCCCCAGCATTTT
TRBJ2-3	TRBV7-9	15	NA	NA	CASSPGVGSTDTQYF	TGTGCCAGCAGCCCGGGGGTCGGGTCCACAGATACGCAGTATTTT
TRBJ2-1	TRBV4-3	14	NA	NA	CASSQVWTDNEQFF	TGCGCCAGCAGCCAAGTTTGGACAGACAATGAGCAGTTCTTC
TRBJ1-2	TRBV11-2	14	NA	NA	CASTPESRSYGYTF	TGTGCCAGCACCCCGGAGTCAAGGTCCTATGGCTACACCTTC
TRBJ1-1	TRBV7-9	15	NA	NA	CASSLEAVMNTEAFF	TGTGCCAGCAGCTTAGAAGCGGTAATGAACACTGAAGCTTTCTTT
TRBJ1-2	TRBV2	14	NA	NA	CASTPPGGAEGYTF	TGTGCCAGCACCCCCCCGGGGGGGGCGGAGGGCTACACCTTC
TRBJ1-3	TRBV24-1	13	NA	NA	CATSGQVGNTIYF	TGTGCCACAAGTGGACAAGTTGGAAACACCATATATTTT
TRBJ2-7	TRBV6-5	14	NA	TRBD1	CASSYRQGLHEQYF	TGTGCCAGCAGCTACCGACAGGGCCTCCACGAGCAGTACTTC
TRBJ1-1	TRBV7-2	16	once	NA	CASSLYPGHQDTEAFF	TGTGCCAGCAGCCTATACCCGGGACACCAGGACACTGAAGCTTTCTTT
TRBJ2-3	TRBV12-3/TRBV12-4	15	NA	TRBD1	CASKSSDRDSDTQYF	TGTGCCAGCAAATCGTCGGACAGGGATTCAGATACGCAGTATTTT
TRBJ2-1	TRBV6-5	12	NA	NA	CASSYGNNEQFF	TGTGCCAGCAGTTACGGAAACAATGAGCAGTTCTTC
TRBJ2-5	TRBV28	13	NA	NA	CASLSGGRVTQYF	TGTGCCAGCCTTAGCGGCGGCCGAGTGACCCAGTACTTC
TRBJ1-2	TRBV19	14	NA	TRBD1	CASTYVQDRLIYTF	TGTGCCAGTACCTACGTTCAGGACAGGTTGATCTACACCTTC
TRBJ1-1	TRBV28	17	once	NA	CASSSTFAGDKNTEAFF	TGTGCCAGCAGTTCGACGTTCGCGGGGGACAAGAACACTGAAGCTTTCTTT
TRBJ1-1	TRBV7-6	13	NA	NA	CASSLPMNTEAFF	TGTGCCAGCAGCTTGCCCATGAACACTGAAGCTTTCTTT
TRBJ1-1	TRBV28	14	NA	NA	CASSRNRDRTEAFF	TGTGCCAGCAGCCGAAACAGGGATCGGACTGAAGCTTTCTTT
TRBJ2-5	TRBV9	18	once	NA	CASSLPREGAQLQETQYF	TGTGCCAGCAGCCTTCCCCGGGAGGGGGCCCAACTCCAAGAGACCCAGTACTTC
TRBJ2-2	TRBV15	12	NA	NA	CATMQGSGELFF	TGTGCCACCATGCAGGGTTCCGGGGAGCTGTTTTTT
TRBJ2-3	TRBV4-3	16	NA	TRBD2	CASSQEPSGGPNTQYF	TGCGCCAGCAGCCAAGAACCTTCGGGGGGGCCAAATACGCAGTATTTT
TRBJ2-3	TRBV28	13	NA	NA	CASSLDSGDTQYF	TGTGCCAGCAGTTTAGATTCGGGGGATACGCAGTATTTT
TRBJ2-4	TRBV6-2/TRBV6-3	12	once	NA	CASSYGWVIQYF	TGTGCCAGCAGTTACGGGTGGGTCATTCAGTACTTC
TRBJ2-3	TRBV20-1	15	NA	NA	CSASPTVTSTDTQYF	TGCAGTGCTAGCCCCACGGTGACTAGCACAGATACGCAGTATTTT
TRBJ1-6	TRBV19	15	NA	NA	CASSPRDADNSPLHF	TGTGCCAGTAGCCCCAGGGACGCGGATAATTCACCCCTCCACTTT
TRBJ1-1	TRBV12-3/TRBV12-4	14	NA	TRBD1	CASSWDRDNTEAFF	TGTGCCAGCAGTTGGGACAGGGATAACACTGAAGCTTTCTTT
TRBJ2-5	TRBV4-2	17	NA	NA	CASSQDPTRGTQETQYF	TGTGCCAGCAGCCAAGATCCAACACGGGGGACTCAAGAGACCCAGTACTTC
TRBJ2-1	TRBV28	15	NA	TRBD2	CASSFTGLGYNEQFF	TGTGCCAGCAGTTTTACGGGACTAGGGTACAATGAGCAGTTCTTC
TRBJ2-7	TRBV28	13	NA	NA	CASRAANSYEQYF	TGTGCCAGTCGAGCGGCAAACTCCTACGAGCAGTACTTC
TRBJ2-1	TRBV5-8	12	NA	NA	CATLRGLNEQFF	TGTGCCACTCTCCGGGGCTTGAATGAGCAGTTCTTC
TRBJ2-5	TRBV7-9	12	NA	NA	CASSGGQETQYF	TGTGCCAGCTCTGGGGGGCAAGAGACCCAGTACTTC
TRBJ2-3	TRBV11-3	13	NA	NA	CASSSQGSDTQYF	TGTGCCAGCAGCTCCCAGGGGTCAGATACGCAGTATTTT
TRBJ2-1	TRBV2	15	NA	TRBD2	CAGGDGLNSYNEQFF	TGTGCCGGGGGGGATGGACTCAACTCCTACAATGAGCAGTTCTTC
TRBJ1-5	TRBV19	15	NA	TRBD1	CASSITGQGIQPQHF	TGTGCCAGTAGTATCACGGGACAGGGAATTCAGCCCCAGCATTTT
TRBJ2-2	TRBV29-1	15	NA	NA	CSVDGGTVSTGELFF	TGCAGCGTTGACGGTGGGACGGTCTCCACCGGGGAGCTGTTTTTT
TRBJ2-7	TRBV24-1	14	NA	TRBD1	CATSVGTGGYEQYF	TGTGCCACCAGTGTCGGGACAGGAGGCTACGAGCAGTACTTC
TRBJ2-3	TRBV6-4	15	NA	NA	CASSARGELTDTQYF	TGTGCCAGCAGTGCGAGGGGAGAGCTCACAGATACGCAGTATTTT
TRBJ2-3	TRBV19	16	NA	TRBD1	CASSIVRGQGTDTQYF	TGTGCCAGTAGTATTGTCCGGGGACAGGGCACAGATACGCAGTATTTT
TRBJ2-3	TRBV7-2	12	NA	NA	CASSRSVDTQYF	TGTGCCAGCAGCCGCAGCGTGGATACGCAGTATTTT
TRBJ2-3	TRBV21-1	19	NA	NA	CASSPVGPGLAGDRDTQYF	TGTGCCAGCAGCCCGGTGGGCCCGGGACTAGCGGGTGACCGAGATACGCAGTATTTT
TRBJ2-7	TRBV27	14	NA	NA	CASSGQGSSYEQYF	TGTGCCAGCAGTGGGCAGGGAAGCTCCTACGAGCAGTACTTC
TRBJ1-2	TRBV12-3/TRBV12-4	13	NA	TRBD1	CASSPRDSYGYTF	TGTGCCAGCAGTCCCCGGGACAGCTATGGCTACACCTTC
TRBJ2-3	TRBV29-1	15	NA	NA	CSVLREIGSTDTQYF	TGCAGCGTACTGCGAGAAATAGGTAGCACAGATACGCAGTATTTT
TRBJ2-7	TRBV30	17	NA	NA	CAWSVSHKQGLPYEQYF	TGTGCCTGGAGTGTTTCCCATAAACAGGGCCTGCCCTACGAGCAGTACTTC
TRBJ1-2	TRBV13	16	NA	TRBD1	CASSLGGQEPIYGYTF	TGTGCCAGCAGCTTAGGCGGACAGGAACCCATCTATGGCTACACCTTC
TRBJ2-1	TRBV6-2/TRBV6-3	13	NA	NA	CASSYASYNEQFF	TGTGCCAGCAGTTACGCTAGCTACAATGAGCAGTTCTTC